The entry below describes one TCR beta chain. The CDR3 extends over 15 amino acids. V lost 2 bases and J lost 8; bases outside the gene matches: 10. Germline lookup yields CDR1 SGHDN and CDR2 FVKESK. The data belong to a study of blood T cell repertoires in COVID-19. Study-level information: Specimens from acute and convalescent COVID-19 originated in the United States, Italy and Spain. PBMCs, B-cell-depleted T cells, or T cells were the source of the cDNA or gDNA that made up the material.

In the authors' methods: Estimation of nucleated cell counts was performed using reference gene primer amplification. TCRdb's table, derived via immunoSEQ multiplex PCR, lists solely in-frame clones and lacks some. The V and J calls and clone size come from that table; D and trimming were worked out from the DNA. In the table there are 300,000 or so clones, approximately 90% of which are singletons. The sequencing sample was made of peripheral blood. The rearrangement joins TRBV14 to TRBJ2-3; 7 bases map to TRBD1. The clonotype was recovered from a woman between 40 and 50 years old with acute or convalescent COVID-19. The CDR3 loop is CASSQSRGGPITQYF. Written as DNA, the CDR3 is TGTGCCAGCAGCCAATCTAGAGGGGGCCCTATTACGCAGTATTTT.